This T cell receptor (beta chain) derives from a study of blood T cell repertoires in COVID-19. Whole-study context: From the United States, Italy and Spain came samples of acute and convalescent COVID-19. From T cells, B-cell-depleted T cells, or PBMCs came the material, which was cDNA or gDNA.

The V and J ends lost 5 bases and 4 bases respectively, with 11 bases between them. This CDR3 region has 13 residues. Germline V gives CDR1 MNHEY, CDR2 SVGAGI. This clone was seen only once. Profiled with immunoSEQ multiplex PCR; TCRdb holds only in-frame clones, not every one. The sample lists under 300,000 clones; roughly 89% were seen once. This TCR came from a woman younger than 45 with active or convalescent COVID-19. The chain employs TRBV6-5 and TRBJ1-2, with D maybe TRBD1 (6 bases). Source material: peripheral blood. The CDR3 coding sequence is TGTGCCAGCAGTAAGGACAGAGGCTATGGCTACACCTTC. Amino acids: CASSKDRGYGYTF.